These T cell receptor beta chains were read from a single sample in a study of blood T cell repertoires in COVID-19. The protocol was immunoSEQ multiplex PCR, while the TCRdb copy is restricted to in-frame clones and leaves out a portion. The sample lists about 430,000 clones; approximately 88% were seen once. The sample was PBMCs or T cells enriched from blood (not recorded which). The receptors come from a woman aged 25 to 39 with acute COVID-19. Each CDR3 is given without its conserved first and last residue. The D gene is left open where the match is weak.

j_gene | d_gene | v_gene | CDR3aa
TRBJ1-1 | . | TRBV2 | ASSDSSLNTEAF
TRBJ2-2 | TRBD1 | TRBV19 | ASTPNRGQGAGELF
TRBJ1-2 | TRBD1 | TRBV29-1 | SANRGPYGYT
TRBJ2-7 | . | TRBV5-1 | ASSLRRGGYEQY
TRBJ1-6 | TRBD1 | TRBV3-1/TRBV3-2 | ASSQADRVNSPLH
TRBJ1-1 | . | TRBV19 | ASSYSITGNTEAF
TRBJ2-2 | TRBD2 | TRBV7-9 | ATTRGGGTGELF
TRBJ2-7 | . | TRBV6-7 | ASSKGTQENSSYEQY
TRBJ2-3 | . | TRBV7-2 | ASSPRGTDTQY
TRBJ1-3 | TRBD1 | TRBV19 | ASRGTVLNSGNTIY
TRBJ1-1 | . | TRBV9 | ASSVGVERGGRAF
TRBJ1-2 | TRBD1 | TRBV6-5 | ASSTTGGFNGYT